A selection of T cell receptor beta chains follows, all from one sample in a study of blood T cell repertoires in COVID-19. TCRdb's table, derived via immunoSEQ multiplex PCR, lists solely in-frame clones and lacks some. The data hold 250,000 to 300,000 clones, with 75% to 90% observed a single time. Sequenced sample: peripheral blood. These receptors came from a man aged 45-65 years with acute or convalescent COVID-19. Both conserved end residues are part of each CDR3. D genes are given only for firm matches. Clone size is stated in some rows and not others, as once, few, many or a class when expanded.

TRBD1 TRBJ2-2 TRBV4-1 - TGCGCCAGCAGCCAACCCCGACAGGGGGCGGCCGGGGAGCTGTTTTTT CASSQPRQGAAGELFF
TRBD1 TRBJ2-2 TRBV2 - TGTGCCAGCAGCAGGGACAGGGGAAGCACCGGGGAGCTGTTTTTT CASSRDRGSTGELFF
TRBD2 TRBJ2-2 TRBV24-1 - TGTGCCACCAGTGATCCTAGCGGGGCACCGAACACCGGGGAGCTGTTTTTT CATSDPSGAPNTGELFF
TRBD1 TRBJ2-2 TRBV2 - TGTGCCAGCAGTACAGGGGAAAGGGAGCTGTTTTTT CASSTGERELFF
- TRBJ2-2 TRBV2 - TGTGCCAGCAGTGTGTCTCAGCGACTTACCGGGGAGCTGTTTTTT CASSVSQRLTGELFF
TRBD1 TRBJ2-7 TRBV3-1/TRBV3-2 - TGTGCCAGCAGCCAGGGGACAGGGTGGTACGAGCAGTACTTC CASSQGTGWYEQYF
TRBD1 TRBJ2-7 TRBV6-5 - TGTGCCAGCAAATCCATGGGACAGGGGGGGTACGAGCAGTACTTC CASKSMGQGGYEQYF
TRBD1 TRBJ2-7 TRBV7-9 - TGTGCCAGCAGCGCGACAGGGGACGAGCAGTACTTC CASSATGDEQYF
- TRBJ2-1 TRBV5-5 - TGTGCCAGCAGCAGAGGGTCCTACAATTACTACAATGAGCAGTTCTTC CASSRGSYNYYNEQFF
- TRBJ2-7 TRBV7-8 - TGTGCCAGCAGCCACCGGGGGGCGGGGGAATACGAGCAGTACTTC CASSHRGAGEYEQYF
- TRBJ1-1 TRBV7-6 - TGTGCCAGCAGCTTAGCCCCAGGGTGGGCCCCTGAAGCTTTCTTT CASSLAPGWAPEAFF
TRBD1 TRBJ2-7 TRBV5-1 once TGCGCCAGCAGCTTGGTTCCCGGGACAGGGGGTACCCACGAGCAGTACTTC CASSLVPGTGGTHEQYF
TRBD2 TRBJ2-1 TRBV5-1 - TGCGCCAGCAGCTTACGATGGGGCGGGGGTGATGAGCAGTTCTTC CASSLRWGGGDEQFF
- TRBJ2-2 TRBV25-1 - TGTGCCAGCAGTGAATCAGGGGCGGGGAACACCGGGGAGCTGTTTTTT CASSESGAGNTGELFF
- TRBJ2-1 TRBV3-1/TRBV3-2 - TGTGCCTCATACGGGGCGGGGAATGAGCAGTTCTTC CASYGAGNEQFF
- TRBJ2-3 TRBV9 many TGTGCCAGCAGCGTAGTAACAGGTGATACGCAGTATTTT CASSVVTGDTQYF
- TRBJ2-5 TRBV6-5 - TGTGCCAGCAGTCGCGGGGAGACCCAGTACTTC CASSRGETQYF
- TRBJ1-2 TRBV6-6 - TGTGCCAGCAGTACCCACACGGGGAACTATGGCTACACCTTC CASSTHTGNYGYTF
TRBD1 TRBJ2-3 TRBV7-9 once TGTGCCAGCAGCTTAGCGGGACAGGGAAAACAGGGTACGCAGTATTTT CASSLAGQGKQGTQYF
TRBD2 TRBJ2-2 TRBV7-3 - TGTGCCAGCAGCCTAGCGGGGGCGGACACCGGGGAGCTGTTTTTT CASSLAGADTGELFF
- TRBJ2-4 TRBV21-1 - TGTGCCAGCAGGACAGGGGGTAAAAACATTCAGTACTTC CASRTGGKNIQYF
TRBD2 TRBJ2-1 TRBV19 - TGTGCCACTGGGACTAGCGGGGGTCACTACAATGAGCAGTTCTTC CATGTSGGHYNEQFF
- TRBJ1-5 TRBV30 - TGTGCCTGGAGTGGGCATAGCAATCAGCCCCAGCATTTT CAWSGHSNQPQHF
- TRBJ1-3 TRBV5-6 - TGTGCCAGCAGCGTGGACACACACTCTGGAAACACCATATATTTT CASSVDTHSGNTIYF
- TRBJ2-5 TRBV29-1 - TGCAGCGTTGACAGGGGACAAGAGACCCAGTACTTC CSVDRGQETQYF
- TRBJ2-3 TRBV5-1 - TGCGCCAGCAGCCCACCTAGCGATACGCAGTATTTT CASSPPSDTQYF
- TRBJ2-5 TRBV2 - TGTGCCAGCAGTGAGGTGACTAGTCAAGAGACCCAGTACTTC CASSEVTSQETQYF
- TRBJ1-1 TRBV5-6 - TGTGCCAGCAGCTTGGGTATAGTGAACACTGAAGCTTTCTTT CASSLGIVNTEAFF
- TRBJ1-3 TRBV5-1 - TGCGCCAGCAGCTTAGCCCCGTCTGGAAACACCATATATTTT CASSLAPSGNTIYF
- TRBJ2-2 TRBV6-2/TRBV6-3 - TGTGCCAGCAGTTACGAACCCCGGGAGTCGAACACCGGGGAGCTGTTTTTT CASSYEPRESNTGELFF
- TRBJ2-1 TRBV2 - TGTGCCAGCAGTGAAGGTTCGTCCTACAATGAGCAGTTCTTC CASSEGSSYNEQFF
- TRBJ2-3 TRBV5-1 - TGCGCCAGCAGCCTGACAGGATACACAGATACGCAGTATTTT CASSLTGYTDTQYF
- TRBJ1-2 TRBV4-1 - TGCGCCAGCAGCCAGGGGGGGCGCGGGTATGGCTACACCTTC CASSQGGRGYGYTF
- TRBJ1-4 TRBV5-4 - TGTGCCAGCAGCTACGGGGTCGGTGAAAAACTGTTTTTT CASSYGVGEKLFF
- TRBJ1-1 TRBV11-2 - TGTGCCAGCAGCTTACTCGGAGGGTGGGACACTGAAGCTTTCTTT CASSLLGGWDTEAFF
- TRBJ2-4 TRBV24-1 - TGTGCCACCAGTGATTTGAGCAGGGAGGTAGCCAAAAACATTCAGTACTTC CATSDLSREVAKNIQYF
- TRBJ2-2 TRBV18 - TGTGCCAGCTTACGGGGTGATGGAAACACCGGGGAGCTGTTTTTT CASLRGDGNTGELFF
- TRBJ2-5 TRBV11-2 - TGTGCCAGCAGCTTGTGGCCGCAAGAGACCCAGTACTTC CASSLWPQETQYF
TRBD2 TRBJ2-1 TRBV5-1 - TGCGCCAGCAGCCCCGGGACTAGCGCGACCAATGAGCAGTTCTTC CASSPGTSATNEQFF
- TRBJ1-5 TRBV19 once TGTGCCAGTAGTATTGTGGGCGCCATAGGGCCCCAGCATTTT CASSIVGAIGPQHF
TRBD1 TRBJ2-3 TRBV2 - TGTGCCAGCAGTGAAGCGGGGACAGCCCGACGTACAGATACGCAGTATTTT CASSEAGTARRTDTQYF
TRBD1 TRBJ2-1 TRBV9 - TGTGCCAGCAGCATCAGGGACAGATCAGGCAATGAGCAGTTCTTC CASSIRDRSGNEQFF
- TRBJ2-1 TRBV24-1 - TGTGCCACCAGTGATCCGACCCCGGGGAGGGGGGAGTTAAATGAGCAGTTCTTC CATSDPTPGRGELNEQFF
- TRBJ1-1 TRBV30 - TGTGCCTGGAGTGTAAACAGGGAACGGCGCACTGAAGCTTTCTTT CAWSVNRERRTEAFF
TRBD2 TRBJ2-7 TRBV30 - TGTGCCTGCACTAGCGGGGGGGCAGACGAGCAGTACTTC CACTSGGADEQYF
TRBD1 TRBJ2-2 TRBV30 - TGTGCCTGGAGTAGCCCACAGGGGTGGAAAATTTACGGGGAGCTGTTTTTT CAWSSPQGWKIYGELFF
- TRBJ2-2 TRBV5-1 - TGCGCCAGCAGCCCGAGGGTGACCGCGAACACCGGGGAGCTGTTTTTT CASSPRVTANTGELFF
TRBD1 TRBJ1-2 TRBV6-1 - TGTGCCAGCAGTGAACGGACAGGGGGAAACTATGGCTACACCTTC CASSERTGGNYGYTF
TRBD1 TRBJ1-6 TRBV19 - TGTGCCAGTAGTATAGATCGGGGACAGGGGCGCTCACCCCTCCACTTT CASSIDRGQGRSPLHF
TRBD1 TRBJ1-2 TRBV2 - TGTGCCAGCCAACCCCCGGGACAGGGACATGGCTACACCTTC CASQPPGQGHGYTF
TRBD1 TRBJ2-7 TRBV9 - TGTGCCAGCAGCGTAGCGGGGACAGGGTCCTACGAGCAGTACTTC CASSVAGTGSYEQYF
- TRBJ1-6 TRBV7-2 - TGTGCCAGCAGCCCAGGGGTGGGGATGGGGTCACCCCTCCACTTT CASSPGVGMGSPLHF
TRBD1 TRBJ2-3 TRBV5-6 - TGTGCCAGCAGCTTGGGCCCCGGGACAGAATTCACAGATACGCAGTATTTT CASSLGPGTEFTDTQYF
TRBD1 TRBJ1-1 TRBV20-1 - TGCAGTGCTAGAGGAGGGGGCACGGCTTTCTTT CSARGGGTAFF